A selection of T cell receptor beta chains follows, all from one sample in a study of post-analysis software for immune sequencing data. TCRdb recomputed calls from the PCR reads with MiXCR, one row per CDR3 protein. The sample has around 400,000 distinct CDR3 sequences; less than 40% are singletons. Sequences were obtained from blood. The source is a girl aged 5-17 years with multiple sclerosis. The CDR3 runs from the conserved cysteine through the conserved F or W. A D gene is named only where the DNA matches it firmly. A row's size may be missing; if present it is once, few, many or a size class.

CDR3: CASRATGHPRYSYTF
DNA: TGTGCCAGCAGGGCAACGGGACACCCACGCTACAGCTACACCTTC
size: few
V: TRBV12-3/TRBV12-4
J: TRBJ1-2
D: NA

CDR3: CASSSFRDGLRDTQYF
DNA: TGTGCCAGCAGCTCCTTCCGGGACGGACTGCGGGATACGCAGTATTTT
size: NA
V: TRBV7-9
J: TRBJ2-3
D: NA

CDR3: CASSAGVGTDTQYF
DNA: TGTGCCAGCAGTGCGGGGGTCGGCACAGATACGCAGTATTTT
size: NA
V: TRBV12-3/TRBV12-4
J: TRBJ2-3
D: TRBD2

CDR3: CASSPTGSGYTF
DNA: TGTGCCAGCAGTCCTACAGGGTCCGGCTACACCTTC
size: once
V: TRBV12-3/TRBV12-4
J: TRBJ1-2
D: NA

CDR3: CASSLARGGQEAQYF
DNA: TGTGCCAGCAGCTTGGCCCGGGGGGGTCAAGAGGCCCAGTACTTC
size: NA
V: TRBV7-3
J: TRBJ2-5
D: TRBD2

CDR3: CASSYTIDRGGNYGYTF
DNA: TGTGCCAGCAGCTACACCATTGACAGGGGAGGGAACTATGGCTACACCTTC
size: NA
V: TRBV28
J: TRBJ1-2
D: TRBD1

CDR3: CSAHERLAGVQETQYF
DNA: TGCAGTGCTCACGAAAGACTAGCGGGGGTCCAAGAGACCCAGTACTTC
size: NA
V: TRBV20-1
J: TRBJ2-5
D: TRBD2

CDR3: CASSDGGGYYYEQYF
DNA: TGTGCCAGCAGTGATGGGGGCGGATATTACTACGAGCAGTACTTC
size: NA
V: TRBV6-1
J: TRBJ2-7
D: NA

CDR3: CATSDFPLGNSPLHF
DNA: TGTGCCACCAGTGATTTCCCCCTGGGGAACTCACCCCTCCACTTT
size: NA
V: TRBV24-1
J: TRBJ1-6
D: NA

CDR3: CASSSNLAGADNEQFF
DNA: TGTGCCAGCAGCTCAAATCTAGCGGGGGCCGACAATGAGCAGTTCTTC
size: NA
V: TRBV13
J: TRBJ2-1
D: TRBD2

CDR3: CASSPTATYEQYF
DNA: TGTGCCAGCAGTCCCACGGCCACTTACGAGCAGTACTTC
size: many
V: TRBV27
J: TRBJ2-7
D: NA

CDR3: CASSQAKKGSEQYF
DNA: TGTGCCAGCAGCCAAGCGAAAAAGGGCTCCGAGCAGTACTTC
size: NA
V: TRBV4-2
J: TRBJ2-7
D: NA

CDR3: CASSQNRVQPQHF
DNA: TGCGCCAGCAGCCAAAACAGGGTTCAGCCCCAGCATTTT
size: NA
V: TRBV4-1
J: TRBJ1-5
D: NA

CDR3: CASSNPSGASTDTQYF
DNA: TGTGCCAGCAGCAATCCTAGCGGGGCTAGCACAGATACGCAGTATTTT
size: NA
V: TRBV11-2
J: TRBJ2-3
D: TRBD2

CDR3: CASSISEKLFF
DNA: TGTGCCAGCAGCATCAGTGAAAAACTGTTTTTT
size: few
V: TRBV2
J: TRBJ1-4
D: NA

CDR3: CASSFSYNEQFF
DNA: TGTGCCAGCAGTTTTTCCTACAATGAGCAGTTCTTC
size: few
V: TRBV28
J: TRBJ2-1
D: NA

CDR3: CASSPETGGTEAFF
DNA: TGCGCCAGCAGCCCGGAAACAGGGGGCACTGAAGCTTTCTTT
size: many
V: TRBV4-3
J: TRBJ1-1
D: TRBD1

CDR3: CASSNGGPQETQYF
DNA: TGTGCCAGCAGTAATGGGGGGCCTCAAGAGACCCAGTACTTC
size: NA
V: TRBV6-6
J: TRBJ2-5
D: NA

CDR3: CASSQIPIGTSGGRDTQYF
DNA: TGCGCCAGCAGCCAAATACCCATCGGAACTAGCGGGGGGAGAGATACGCAGTATTTT
size: few
V: TRBV4-1
J: TRBJ2-3
D: TRBD2

CDR3: CSIPTGWNGYTF
DNA: TGCAGTATTCCGACAGGGTGGAATGGCTACACCTTC
size: many
V: TRBV20-1
J: TRBJ1-2
D: TRBD1

CDR3: CASSLWQGVPEQYF
DNA: TGTGCCAGCAGCTTATGGCAGGGGGTGCCCGAGCAGTACTTC
size: NA
V: TRBV7-6
J: TRBJ2-7
D: TRBD1

CDR3: CSARPQRAYNEQFF
DNA: TGCAGCGCTAGGCCCCAGCGGGCGTACAATGAGCAGTTCTTC
size: NA
V: TRBV20-1
J: TRBJ2-1
D: NA

CDR3: CASSPGRGWGNTEAFF
DNA: TGTGCCAGCAGCCCCGGGAGGGGGTGGGGAAACACTGAAGCTTTCTTT
size: NA
V: TRBV4-2
J: TRBJ1-1
D: NA

CDR3: CTSSYSSGPTDTQYF
DNA: TGTACCAGCAGTTACTCCAGCGGACCCACAGATACGCAGTATTTT
size: few
V: TRBV6-5
J: TRBJ2-3
D: NA

CDR3: CASSLVGGQGETQYF
DNA: TGTGCTAGCAGCTTAGTGGGAGGCCAGGGAGAGACCCAGTACTTC
size: NA
V: TRBV7-7
J: TRBJ2-5
D: NA

CDR3: CASSLAAKQGRNTEAFF
DNA: TGTGCCAGCAGCTTAGCCGCGAAACAGGGTCGAAACACTGAAGCTTTCTTT
size: NA
V: TRBV11-2
J: TRBJ1-1
D: NA

CDR3: CASTIRGSAYNEQFF
DNA: TGTGCCAGCACCATTCGTGGCAGTGCCTACAATGAGCAGTTCTTC
size: NA
V: TRBV6-5
J: TRBJ2-1
D: NA

CDR3: CASSYRGTSGTDTQYF
DNA: TGTGCCAGCAGCTATAGGGGGACTAGTGGCACAGATACGCAGTATTTT
size: few
V: TRBV7-2
J: TRBJ2-3
D: TRBD2

CDR3: CASTNFPRGQPQHF
DNA: TGTGCCAGCACCAATTTCCCCAGGGGGCAGCCCCAGCATTTT
size: few
V: TRBV6-1
J: TRBJ1-5
D: TRBD1

CDR3: CAGSVLSGTSGTDTQYF
DNA: TGCGCCGGCAGCGTCTTATCCGGGACTAGCGGCACAGATACGCAGTATTTT
size: few
V: TRBV5-1
J: TRBJ2-3
D: TRBD2

CDR3: CASSTANQETQYF
DNA: TGCGCCAGCAGCACAGCGAACCAAGAGACCCAGTACTTC
size: NA
V: TRBV5-1
J: TRBJ2-5
D: NA

CDR3: CATSREWGTGDYGYTF
DNA: TGTGCCACCAGCAGAGAATGGGGGACAGGAGACTATGGCTACACCTTC
size: NA
V: TRBV15
J: TRBJ1-2
D: TRBD1

CDR3: CSASPSGGAGNEQFF
DNA: TGCAGTGCTAGCCCTAGCGGGGGGGCTGGCAATGAGCAGTTCTTC
size: NA
V: TRBV20-1
J: TRBJ2-1
D: TRBD2

CDR3: CASSFFTAFTDTQYF
DNA: TGTGCCAGCAGCTTTTTTACAGCATTCACAGATACGCAGTATTTT
size: few
V: TRBV7-8
J: TRBJ2-3
D: NA

CDR3: CASSLMARQSQETQYF
DNA: TGTGCCAGCAGCTTGATGGCCAGGCAATCCCAAGAGACCCAGTACTTC
size: few
V: TRBV5-5
J: TRBJ2-5
D: NA

CDR3: CASSQDQGPNSYNEQFF
DNA: TGCGCCAGCAGCCAAGATCAGGGCCCTAATTCCTACAATGAGCAATTCTTC
size: NA
V: TRBV4-3
J: TRBJ2-1
D: NA

CDR3: CASRRYISGAAGPYNEQFF
DNA: TGTGCCAGCAGAAGGTACATTTCGGGGGCTGCGGGACCCTACAATGAGCAGTTCTTC
size: NA
V: TRBV6-1
J: TRBJ2-1
D: NA

CDR3: CASSYQFRYEQYF
DNA: TGTGCCAGCAGCTACCAGTTTCGCTACGAGCAGTACTTC
size: NA
V: TRBV7-2
J: TRBJ2-7
D: NA

CDR3: CASSTWTGNTEAFF
DNA: TGTGCCAGCAGCACCTGGACAGGTAACACTGAAGCTTTCTTT
size: few
V: TRBV6-2/TRBV6-3
J: TRBJ1-1
D: TRBD1

CDR3: CASSQVQNTEAFF
DNA: TGCGCCAGCAGCCAAGTTCAGAACACTGAAGCTTTCTTT
size: few
V: TRBV4-1
J: TRBJ1-1
D: NA

CDR3: CASSPGAQYF
DNA: TGTGCCAGCAGCCCCGGGGCCCAGTACTTC
size: NA
V: TRBV7-9
J: TRBJ2-5
D: NA

CDR3: CASSIFRDRQFF
DNA: TGCGCCAGCAGCATTTTCCGGGACCGGCAGTTCTTC
size: NA
V: TRBV10-2
J: TRBJ2-1
D: NA

CDR3: CSARGGIGTDTQYF
DNA: TGCAGTGCTAGAGGGGGTATAGGCACAGATACGCAGTATTTT
size: NA
V: TRBV20-1
J: TRBJ2-3
D: NA

CDR3: CASRPGLAGGSSYNEQFF
DNA: TGTGCCAGCAGGCCCGGACTAGCGGGGGGGAGCTCCTACAATGAGCAGTTCTTC
size: few
V: TRBV6-1
J: TRBJ2-1
D: TRBD2

CDR3: CATSDSDLSYGYTF
DNA: TGTGCCACCAGTGATTCGGATCTCTCCTATGGCTACACCTTC
size: NA
V: TRBV24-1
J: TRBJ1-2
D: NA